The T cell receptor (beta chain) under discussion was sequenced for a study of regulatory T cells in long-lasting Graves disease. The sample holds many counts of this clonotype. Assembly of TCR beta libraries relied on iRepertoire HTBI primers together with Arm-PCR of CDR3 regions. TCRdb fed the multiplex PCR reads into MiXCR, producing one record per CDR3 protein. The data show some 600,000 distinct CDR3 sequences, about 16% seen once. Time point meaning: newly diagnosed GD, antithyroid drugs for less than 3 months. From RNA extracted from PBMCs, the TCR library was made. This CDR3 is 15 amino acids long. V lost 4 bases, J lost 5 bases, and 5 bases stayed unmatched. CDR1 SGHTA and CDR2 FQGTGA come from the germline V gene. This sample also appeared in a second study, on T cells in Graves' hyperthyroidism and ophthalmopathy.

Sequencing used peripheral blood mononuclear cells (PBMCs), obtained at new diagnosis, from a patient treated with antithyroid drugs. The V gene is TRBV7-3, the J gene TRBJ2-2; 9 bases match TRBD1. This TCR was sampled from a man aged 18-30 years with Graves disease. CDR3 coding DNA: TGTGCCAGCAGCTGGGGACAGGGAGAGACCGGGGAGCTGTTTTTT. Its translation is CASSWGQGETGELFF.